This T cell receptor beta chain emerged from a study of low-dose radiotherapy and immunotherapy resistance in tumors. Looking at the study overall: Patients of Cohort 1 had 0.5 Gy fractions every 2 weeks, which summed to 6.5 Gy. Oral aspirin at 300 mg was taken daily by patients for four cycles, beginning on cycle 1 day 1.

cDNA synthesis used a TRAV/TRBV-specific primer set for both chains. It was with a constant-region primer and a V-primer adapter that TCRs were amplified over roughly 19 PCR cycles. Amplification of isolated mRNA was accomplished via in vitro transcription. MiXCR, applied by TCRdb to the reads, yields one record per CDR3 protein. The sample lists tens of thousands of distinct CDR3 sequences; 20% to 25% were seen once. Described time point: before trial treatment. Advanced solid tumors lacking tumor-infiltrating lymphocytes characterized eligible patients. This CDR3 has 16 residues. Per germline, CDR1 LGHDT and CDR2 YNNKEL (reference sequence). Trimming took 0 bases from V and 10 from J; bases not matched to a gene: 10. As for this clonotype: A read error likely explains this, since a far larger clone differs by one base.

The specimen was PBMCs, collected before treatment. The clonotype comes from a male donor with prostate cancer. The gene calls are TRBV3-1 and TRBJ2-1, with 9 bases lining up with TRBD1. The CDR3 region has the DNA TGTGCCAGCAGCCAAGACCGGGACAGGGCAAAGCTCGAGCAGTTCTTC. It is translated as CASSQDRDRAKLEQFF.